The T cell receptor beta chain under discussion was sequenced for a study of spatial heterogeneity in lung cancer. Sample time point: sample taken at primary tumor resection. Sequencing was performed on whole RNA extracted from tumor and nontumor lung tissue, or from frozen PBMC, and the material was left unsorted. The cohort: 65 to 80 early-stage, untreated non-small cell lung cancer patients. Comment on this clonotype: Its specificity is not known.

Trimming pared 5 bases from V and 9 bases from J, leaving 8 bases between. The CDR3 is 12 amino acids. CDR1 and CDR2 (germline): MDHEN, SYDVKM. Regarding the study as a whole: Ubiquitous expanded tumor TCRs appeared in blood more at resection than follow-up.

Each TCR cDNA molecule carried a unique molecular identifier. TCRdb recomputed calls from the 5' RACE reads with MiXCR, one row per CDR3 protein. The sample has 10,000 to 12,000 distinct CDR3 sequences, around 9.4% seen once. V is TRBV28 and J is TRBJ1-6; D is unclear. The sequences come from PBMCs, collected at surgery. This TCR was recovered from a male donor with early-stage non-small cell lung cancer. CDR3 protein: CASSSGTSPLHF. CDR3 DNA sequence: TGTGCCAGCAGTAGCGGTACTTCACCCCTCCACTTT. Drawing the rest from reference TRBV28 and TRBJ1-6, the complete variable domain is DVKVTQSSRYLVKRTGEKVFLECVQDMDHENMFWYRQDPGLGLRLIYFSYDVKMKEKGDIPEGYSVSREKKERFSLILESASTNQTSMYLCASSSGTSPLHFGNGTRLTVT.